One sample yielded the 20 T cell receptor beta chains listed below, sequenced in a study of CD8+ T cells in alopecia areata. The sample's treatment: oral pan-JAK inhibitor, 5-10 mg twice daily. The sequencing template was cDNA reverse transcribed from extracted RNA. Sequencing used immunoSEQ multiplex PCR; TCRdb keeps in-frame clones, though not all of them. Among some 80,000 clones listed, roughly 70% were seen once. The material sequenced was CD8+ T cells sorted from blood, taken at week 24, from a patient treated with tofacitinib. All receptors derive from a human donor with alopecia areata.

The chain employs TRBV11-2 and TRBJ2-1; 11 bases line up with TRBD2. V trimming: 4 bases; J trimming: 0 bases; junction bases outside the gene matches: 11. CDR3 size: 19 residues. The germline gives CDR1 SGHAT, CDR2 FQNNGV. The CDR3 DNA reads as TGTGCCAGCAGCTCATCGACGGGACTAGCGGCGATCTCCTACAATGAGCAGTTCTTC. This sequence encodes CASSSSTGLAAISYNEQFF. Using reference TRBV11-2 and TRBJ2-1 for the parts outside the CDR3, the full variable domain is EAGVAQSPRYKIIEKRQSVAFWCNPISGHATLYWYQQILGQGPKLLIQFQNNGVVDDSQLPKDRFSAERLKGVDSTLKIQPAKLEDSAVYLCASSSSTGLAAISYNEQFFGPGTRLTVL.

This clone was observed many times. This chain links TRBV7-8 with TRBJ1-1, with TRBD1 matching over 9 bases. Germline V gives CDR1 SGHVS, CDR2 FQNEAQ. This CDR3 region has 19 residues. Germline trimming cut 4 bases from V and 1 base from J; bases unmatched to any gene: 16. The CDR3 region is CASSSDRTGAAVGNTEAFF. Written as DNA, the CDR3 is TGTGCCAGCAGCTCAGACAGGACAGGGGCCGCCGTGGGGAACACTGAAGCTTTCTTT.

The chain couples TRBV7-9 to TRBJ2-7, with TRBD1 matching over 8 bases. Germline V gene sequence: CDR1 SEHNR, CDR2 FQNEAQ (reference sequence). This CDR3 has 16 residues. Unmatched junction bases numbered 7, after V lost 1 base and J lost 2 bases. This CDR3 is CASSLGLTGQAYEQYF. The CDR3 region has the DNA TGTGCCAGCAGCTTAGGTCTTACGGGACAGGCCTACGAGCAGTACTTC.

This clone was found a few times. The chain uses TRBV27 and TRBJ2-3; D is perhaps TRBD1 or TRBD2 (6 bases each). Trimming shortened V by 7 bases and J by 4 bases, and 9 bases separated the two germline ends. In germline, CDR1 is MNHEY, CDR2 SMNVEV (reference sequence). The CDR3 spans 12 residues. The CDR3 DNA sequence: TGTGCCAGCAAGGGGGAGGCAGATACGCAGTATTTT. As protein: CASKGEADTQYF.

The chain couples TRBV7-2 to TRBJ2-7; TRBD1 aligns across 9 bases. V lost 5 bases, J lost 3 bases, and 5 bases stayed unmatched. The CDR3 runs to 14 residues. The germline CDR1 and CDR2 sequences are SGHTA and FQGNSA. The CDR3 region is CASSGTGFNYEQYF. The CDR3 coding sequence is TGTGCCAGCAGCGGGACAGGGTTCAACTACGAGCAGTACTTC.

The chain recombines TRBV5-4 with TRBJ2-2, with D possibly being TRBD1 (6 bases). From germline, CDR1 is SGHNT and CDR2 YYREEE (reference sequence). The CDR3 runs to 14 residues. V was clipped by 1 base and J by 4 bases, with 8 bases between them. The CDR3 nucleotides read TGTGCCAGCAGCTTGACAGGGAGCACCGGGGAGCTGTTTTTT. It yields the protein CASSLTGSTGELFF.

The rearrangement links TRBV5-1 to TRBJ1-2, with D perhaps TRBD1 (6 bases). There are 13 residues in the CDR3. CDR1 is SGHRS, CDR2 YFSETQ, per germline. With 1 base removed from V and 3 bases from J, the gap between germline ends came to 7 bases. The CDR3 DNA reads TGCGCCAGCAGCTTGCACAGGGACTATGGCTACACCTTC. It codes for CASSLHRDYGYTF.

This chain links TRBV11-2 with TRBJ2-2; possible D gene TRBD2, 6 bases. Per germline, CDR1 SGHAT and CDR2 FQNNGV. V was cut by 2 bases and J by 4 bases, with 11 bases left in between. CDR3 length: 15 residues. The CDR3 coding sequence is TGTGCCAGCAGCTTAATGGTGGGGGGCACCGGGGAGCTGTTTTTT. Its translation is CASSLMVGGTGELFF.

This rearrangement joins TRBV5-1 to TRBJ1-1; the D gene is possibly TRBD1 (6 bases). This CDR3 has 15 residues. In germline, CDR1 is SGHRS, CDR2 YFSETQ. The V and J ends lost 4 bases and 4 bases respectively, with 17 bases between them. CDR3 loop: CASSPTPGQTTEAFF. The CDR3 DNA is TGCGCCAGCAGCCCGACGCCTGGACAGACCACTGAAGCTTTCTTT.

The table lists this clone with a few counts. This rearrangement joins TRBV5-1 to TRBJ1-1; D is ambiguous. Trimming stripped 4 bases from V and 3 bases from J, with 10 bases between. The CDR3 is 13 amino acids. Germline V CDR1 and CDR2: SGHRS, YFSETQ. Written as DNA, the CDR3 is TGCGCCAGCAGCCCCGGGTGGGACACTGAAGCTTTCTTT. Its protein is CASSPGWDTEAFF.

This sequence joins TRBV4-3 and TRBJ2-2; 9 bases are a match to TRBD2. V was pared by 1 base and J by 7 bases, with 7 bases of the junction left unmatched. The CDR3 totals 16 residues. Germline-derived CDR1 and CDR2 are LGHNA and YSLEER. CDR3 sequence: CASSQGSAGGHGELFF. CDR3 nucleotides: TGCGCCAGCAGCCAAGGGTCCGCGGGAGGGCACGGGGAGCTGTTTTTT.

This clone was observed a few times. The chain employs TRBV7-9 and TRBJ2-7, with TRBD1 as a possible D gene (5 bases). Germline V lookup: CDR1 SEHNR, CDR2 FQNEAQ (reference sequence). The V end was cut by 4 bases, the J end by 2 bases, with 15 bases between. This CDR3 is built from 15 residues. CDR3 sequence (DNA): TGTGCCAGCAGCTATGGCGACAGACCACCCTACGAGCAGTACTTC. Its protein product is CASSYGDRPPYEQYF.

The chain links TRBV2 to TRBJ1-2, with TRBD1 identical over 8 bases. CDR1 and CDR2 from the germline V gene are SNHLY and FYNNEI. J lost 4 bases, V lost 7 bases, and 2 bases had no gene match. The CDR3 extends over 12 amino acids. DNA for the CDR3: TGTGCCAGCACTGGACAGGGCTATGGCTACACCTTC. Protein product: CASTGQGYGYTF.

The rearrangement links TRBV6-4 to TRBJ1-2, with D possibly TRBD1 on 5 matching bases. V lost 11 bases, J lost 1 base, and 20 bases lay in between. CDR3 length: 15 residues. Germline CDR1 and CDR2: MRHNA and SNTAGT. The CDR3 DNA reads as TGTGCCGGAAAAAGGGACCGGTGCCTTAACTATGGCTACACCTTC. This encodes CAGKRDRCLNYGYTF.

This clone was found a few times. The chain recombines TRBV4-1 with TRBJ1-1; 7 bases fit TRBD1. The junction had 7 bases not matched to a gene; V was cut back by 5 bases and J by 4 bases. There are 14 residues in the CDR3. Germline-derived CDR1 and CDR2 are MGHRA and YSYEKL. CDR3 amino acids: CASSYDYRGTEAFF. DNA for the CDR3: TGCGCCAGCAGCTACGACTACAGGGGCACTGAAGCTTTCTTT.

The chain joins TRBV7-2 to TRBJ1-5; D is undetermined. This CDR3 contains 12 residues. V lost 3 bases to trimming and J lost 3 bases, with 3 bases between them. Germline CDR1 reads SGHTA; CDR2 reads FQGNSA. CDR3 protein: CASSFPNQPQHF. The CDR3 nucleotides are TGTGCCAGCAGCTTTCCCAATCAGCCCCAGCATTTT. The variable domain in full, with the rest retrieved from reference TRBV7-2 and TRBJ1-5, is GAGVSQSPSNKVTEKGKDVELRCDPISGHTALYWYRQSLGQGLEFLIYFQGNSAPDKSGLPSDRFSAERTGGSVSTLTIQRTQQEDSAVYLCASSFPNQPQHFGDGTRLSIL.

This clone was counted only a few times. This CDR3 is CASSLYMNTEAFF. The CDR3 DNA reads as TGTGCCAGCAGCTTGTACATGAACACTGAAGCTTTCTTT. V gene TRBV9 combines with J gene TRBJ1-1; D ambiguous. The CDR3 is 13 residues long. V was trimmed by 4 bases and J by 0 bases, leaving 7 bases between them. Per the germline V gene, CDR1 is SGDLS and CDR2 is YYNGEE. Full variable domain (remainder filled in from reference TRBV9 and TRBJ1-1): DSGVTQTPKHLITATGQRVTLRCSPRSGDLSVYWYQQSLDQGLQFLIQYYNGEERAKGNILERFSAQQFPDLHSELNLSSLELGDSALYFCASSLYMNTEAFFGQGTRLTVV.

This clone appeared once. The rearrangement joins TRBV5-1 to TRBJ2-3, with 13 bases fitting TRBD2. This CDR3 is built from 17 residues. Germline assignment: CDR1 SGHRS and CDR2 YFSETQ. Trimming at V came to 0 bases and at J to 1 base, leaving 2 bases not matched to a gene. The CDR3 region has the DNA TGCGCCAGCAGCTTGGGACTAGCGGGGGGCCGCACAGATACGCAGTATTTT. Amino acids: CASSLGLAGGRTDTQYF.

This clone occurred a few times. The J gene is TRBJ2-7, the V gene TRBV7-9, with D unclear. The CDR3 length is 11 residues. CDR1 and CDR2 from the germline V gene are SEHNR and FQNEAQ (reference sequence). The V gene lost 4 bases and the J gene lost 5 bases, with 6 bases spanning the gap. For the CDR3, the DNA is TGTGCCAGCAGCTCGCCGAACGAGCAGTACTTC. Protein sequence: CASSSPNEQYF.

The chain combines TRBV5-6 with TRBJ2-3; D gene ambiguous. Germline V gene lookup returns CDR1 SGHDT and CDR2 YYEEEE. Trimming took off 2 bases at V and 2 bases at J, with 6 bases between the two ends. The CDR3 covers 13 residues. CDR3 bases: TGTGCCAGCAGCTTTACAGTCACAGATACGCAGTATTTT. Its protein product is CASSFTVTDTQYF.